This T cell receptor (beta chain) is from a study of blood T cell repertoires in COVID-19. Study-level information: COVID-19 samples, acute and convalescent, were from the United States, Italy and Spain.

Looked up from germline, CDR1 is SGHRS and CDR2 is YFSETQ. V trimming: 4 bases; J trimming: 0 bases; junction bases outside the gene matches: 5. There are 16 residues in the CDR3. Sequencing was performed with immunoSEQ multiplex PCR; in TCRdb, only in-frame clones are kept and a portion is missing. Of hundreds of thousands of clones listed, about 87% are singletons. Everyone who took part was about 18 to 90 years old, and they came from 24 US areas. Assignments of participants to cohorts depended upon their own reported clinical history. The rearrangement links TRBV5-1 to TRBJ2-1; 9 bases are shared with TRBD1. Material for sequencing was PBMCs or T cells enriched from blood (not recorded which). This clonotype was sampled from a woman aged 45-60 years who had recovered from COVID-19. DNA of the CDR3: TGCGCCAGCAGCCGGACAGGGGATAGCTCCTACAATGAGCAGTTCTTC. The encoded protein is CASSRTGDSSYNEQFF.